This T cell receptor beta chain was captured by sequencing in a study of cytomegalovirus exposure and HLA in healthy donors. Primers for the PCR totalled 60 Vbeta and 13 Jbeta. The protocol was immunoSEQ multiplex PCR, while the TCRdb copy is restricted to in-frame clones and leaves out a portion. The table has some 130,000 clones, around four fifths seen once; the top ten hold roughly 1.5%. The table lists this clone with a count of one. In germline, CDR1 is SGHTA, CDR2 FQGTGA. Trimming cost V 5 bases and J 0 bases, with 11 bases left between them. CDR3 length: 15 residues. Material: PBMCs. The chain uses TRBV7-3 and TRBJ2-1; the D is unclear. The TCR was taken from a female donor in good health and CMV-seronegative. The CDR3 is CASSLTPRSYNEQFF. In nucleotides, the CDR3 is TGTGCCAGCAGCCTTACTCCCCGCTCCTACAATGAGCAGTTCTTC.